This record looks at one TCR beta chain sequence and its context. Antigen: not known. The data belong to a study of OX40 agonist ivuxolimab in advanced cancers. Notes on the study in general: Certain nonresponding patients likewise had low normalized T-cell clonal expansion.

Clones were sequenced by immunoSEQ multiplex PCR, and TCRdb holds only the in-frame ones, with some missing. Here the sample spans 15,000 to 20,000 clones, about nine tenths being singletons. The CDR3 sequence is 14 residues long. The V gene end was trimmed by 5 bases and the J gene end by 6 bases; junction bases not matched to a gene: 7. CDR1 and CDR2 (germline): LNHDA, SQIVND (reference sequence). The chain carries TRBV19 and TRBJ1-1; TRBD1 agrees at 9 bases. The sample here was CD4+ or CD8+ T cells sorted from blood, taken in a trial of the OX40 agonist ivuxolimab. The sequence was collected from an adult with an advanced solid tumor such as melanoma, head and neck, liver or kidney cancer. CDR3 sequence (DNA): TGTGCCAGTAGTTATCACAGGGGGCTTCCTGAAGCTTTCTTT. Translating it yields CASSYHRGLPEAFF.